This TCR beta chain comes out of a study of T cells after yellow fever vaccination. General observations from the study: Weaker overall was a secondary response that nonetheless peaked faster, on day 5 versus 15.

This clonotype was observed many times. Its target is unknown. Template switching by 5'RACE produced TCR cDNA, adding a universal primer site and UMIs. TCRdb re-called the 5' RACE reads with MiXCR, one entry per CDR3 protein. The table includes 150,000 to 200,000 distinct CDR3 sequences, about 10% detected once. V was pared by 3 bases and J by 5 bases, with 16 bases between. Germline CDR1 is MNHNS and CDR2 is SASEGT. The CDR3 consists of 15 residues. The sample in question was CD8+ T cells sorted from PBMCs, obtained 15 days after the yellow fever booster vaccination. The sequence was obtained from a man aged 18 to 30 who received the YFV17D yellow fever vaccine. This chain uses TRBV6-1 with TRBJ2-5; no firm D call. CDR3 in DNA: TGTGCCAGCAGTGAGGGGTCGAGAAACTGGGAGACCCAGTACTTC. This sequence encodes CASSEGSRNWETQYF.